This T cell receptor beta chain was retrieved from a study of blood T cells in healthy people across ages. Alongside a J-beta primer mix, a sample-barcoded 5' primer served in a second PCR lasting about 7 to 11 cycles. Using its own MiXCR run on the 5' RACE reads, TCRdb lists one record per CDR3 protein. The data contain 1.8 million or so distinct CDR3 sequences, approximately 39% of them seen just once; the ten biggest clones take up 20% to 25%. This CDR3 comprises 13 residues. The germline V gene has CDR1 DFQATT and CDR2 SNEGSKA (reference sequence). Remarks on this clonotype: Germline and junction disagree at one end, which may indicate a read error.

The receptor was derived from a human donor in good health. Sample: blood. This chain uses TRBV20-1 with TRBJ1-2; D possibly corresponds to TRBD1 (5 bases). CDR3 DNA: TGCGGTGCTAGATACCAGGGCCTCTATGGCTACACCTTC. Translated, it gives CGARYQGLYGYTF.